The T cell receptor beta chain described here comes from a study of CXCR4 blockade with PD-1 therapy in pancreatic cancer (dated by TCRdb to between 2017 and 2020). Background for the entire study: The study analyzed resected pancreatic ductal adenocarcinoma using multiplex immunohistochemistry and TCRbeta immunosequencing, along with ex vivo slice culture to test PD-1 and CXCR4 blockade. Two geographically distinct regions were TCR-sequenced from each of roughly six tumors to assess intratumoral heterogeneity.

The patients who supplied the archived tumor blocks had received no neoadjuvant therapy before resection. In the preserved-tissue arm of the study, about 28 surgical resection samples from 20 to 25 previously untreated pancreatic ductal adenocarcinoma patients were used. DNA for the resection arm was extracted from ten 5-micron curls of FFPE tumor lying next to the multiplex immunohistochemistry slide. Trimming costs V 0 bases and J 5 bases, and their ends lie 10 bases apart. Reading the germline V gene gives CDR1 MGHRA and CDR2 YSYEKL. The CDR3 contains 14 residues, cysteine and phenylalanine counted. The entry retains the CDR3 DNA only, 42 bases that are in frame from base 1. The study at large found these results: The frequency of each amino acid clone correlated strongly with the number of distinct nucleotide rearrangements encoding that clone, suggesting convergent selection driven by common tumor antigens. Tumors had clonal expansion, with a mean productive clonality of around 0.14 compared with 0.045 to 0.05 in healthy blood, yet clonality showed no correlation with survival. Because only TCRbeta chains were sequenced, true antigen-specificity overlap among convergent dominant clones remained unconfirmed while awaiting paired alpha-beta single-cell sequencing.

Extracted DNA was used for immunosequencing of TCRbeta CDR3 regions with the immunoSEQ Assay at Adaptive Biotechnologies. In the authors' own workflow: To quantify the absolute abundance of each unique TCRbeta CDR3, sequences were collapsed and filtered. Clonality was calculated as 1 minus Pielou's evenness, with only productive in-frame rearrangements included in the computation. Regional overlap was measured by following the top 100 nucleotide rearrangements across paired samples, and the Morisita index was used to compare paired samples with unrelated samples. The immunoSEQ Rearrangement Details tool was used to assess whether nucleotide rearrangements converged onto identical amino acid sequences. Drawn from immuneACCESS, this table holds only the in-frame rearrangements with V and J called that TCRdb kept. Clones are partly lost; checked studies trace under half to an unresolved V gene and leave the rest unexplained. That table supplies the V and J calls and clone size; D and trimming were determined from the DNA. In all, the sample holds 5,000 to 7,000 clones, and less than 40% of those were seen once. The ten top clones hold roughly 13% of the sample.

This clone was observed many times. Its antigen is still unknown. There are no base qualities to consult, and no much larger clone falls within one base. Other DNA variants within this sample encode the same CDR3. The sequence derives from a human donor with pancreatic ductal adenocarcinoma. In this chain, TRBV4-1 is recombined with TRBJ1-1; no D gene can be assigned with confidence. Specimen: tumor tissue. The sequenced DNA: TGCGCCAGCAGCCAAGATCGAGGGAGAACTGAAGCTTTCTTT. This is translated as CASSQDRGRTEAFF.